Shown below are 27 T cell receptor beta chains from a single sample sequenced in a study of cytomegalovirus exposure and HLA in healthy donors. PCR amplification relied on 60 Vbeta primers (plus 13 Jbeta primers). Profiled with immunoSEQ multiplex PCR; TCRdb holds only in-frame clones, not every one. The sample has tens of thousands of clones; roughly 61% are singletons. Sequences were obtained from PBMCs. Source of these receptors: a woman in her thirties or forties in good health and CMV-seropositive.

V is TRBV6-5 and J is TRBJ2-3; 9 bases align to TRBD2. The CDR3 covers 16 residues. Unmatched junction bases numbered 3, after V lost 0 bases and J lost 2 bases. The germline V gene encodes CDR1 MNHEY and CDR2 SVGAGI. CDR3 sequence (DNA): TGTGCCAGCAGTTACTCGACTAGCGGCCTCACAGATACGCAGTATTTT. As protein: CASSYSTSGLTDTQYF.

This chain links TRBV7-7 with TRBJ2-5; 7 bases map to TRBD2. CDR3 size: 15 residues. Unmatched junction bases numbered 12, after V lost 6 bases and J lost 5 bases. Germline CDR1 reads SSHAT; CDR2 reads FNYEAQ (reference sequence). This CDR3 is CASSSGLGEAETQYF. In DNA form, the CDR3 reads TGTGCCAGCAGTTCCGGACTAGGGGAGGCTGAGACCCAGTACTTC.

The chain uses TRBV27 and TRBJ1-2; 10 bases agree with TRBD1. The CDR3 consists of 13 residues. From germline, CDR1 is MNHEY and CDR2 SMNVEV (reference sequence). After removal of 0 bases from V and 8 bases from J, the junction contained 0 bases not matched to a gene. CDR3 amino acids: CASSLSGQGGYTF. CDR3 nucleotide sequence: TGTGCCAGCAGTTTATCGGGACAGGGGGGCTACACCTTC.

This clone was found once. The genes are TRBV4-3 and TRBJ1-2; D unresolved. The CDR3 extends over 13 amino acids. V gave up 1 base and J gave up 8 bases, with 11 bases separating them. The germline V gene has CDR1 LGHNA and CDR2 YSLEER. The CDR3 protein is CASSQGAREGYTF. CDR3 coding DNA: TGCGCCAGCAGCCAAGGGGCACGAGAGGGCTACACCTTC.

The gene calls are TRBV2 and TRBJ1-2, with D possibly TRBD1 on 5 matching bases. V shed 5 bases and J shed 2 bases, with 15 bases lying between them. This CDR3 region has 15 residues. Germline V gene lookup returns CDR1 SNHLY and CDR2 FYNNEI. As DNA, the CDR3 is TGTGCCAGCAGTTTACCTCAGGGTGGGAACTATGGCTACACCTTC. Amino acid sequence: CASSLPQGGNYGYTF.

This chain links TRBV19 with TRBJ2-7; 8 nucleotides line up with TRBD1. J was trimmed by 0 bases and V by 0 bases; bases with no gene match: 1. The CDR3 is 15 residues long. Germline assignment: CDR1 LNHDA and CDR2 SQIVND (reference sequence). This CDR3 reads CASSIDGTGSYEQYF. CDR3 DNA sequence: TGTGCCAGTAGTATAGATGGGACAGGCTCCTACGAGCAGTACTTC.

The V gene is TRBV10-3, the J gene TRBJ2-5, with 10 bases matching TRBD2. This CDR3 spans 19 amino acids. Germline V lookup: CDR1 ENHRY, CDR2 SYGVKD. J gave up 4 bases and V 3 bases, and 17 bases lay outside the gene matches. CDR3 coding DNA: TGTGCCATCAGTGACCAGGGGGCCCCTAGCGGGAGTCTGGGAGAGACCCAGTACTTC. This translates into CAISDQGAPSGSLGETQYF.

The rearrangement uses TRBV4-3 and TRBJ1-1; a possible D gene is TRBD1 (5 bases). Germline V gene lookup returns CDR1 LGHNA and CDR2 YSLEER. This CDR3 contains 15 residues. The ends were cut back, 4 bases at V and 4 bases at J, with 16 bases in the middle. Written as DNA, the CDR3 is TGCGCCAGCAGCCCCTATACGGGGGTTTTCACTGAAGCTTTCTTT. Its protein product is CASSPYTGVFTEAFF.

The J gene is TRBJ2-5, the V gene TRBV4-1, with TRBD2 identical over 8 bases. In germline, CDR1 is MGHRA, CDR2 YSYEKL. The CDR3 is 16 residues long. V gave up 0 bases and J gave up 0 bases; unmatched junction bases: 3. CDR3 in amino acids: CASSQDASGYQETQYF. The CDR3 region has the DNA TGCGCCAGCAGCCAAGATGCTAGCGGGTACCAAGAGACCCAGTACTTC.

This clone has only a few counts. The CDR3 sequence: CASSLWASGRGVVVEQFF. The CDR3 nucleotides are TGTGCCAGCAGCTTATGGGCTAGCGGGAGGGGAGTAGTCGTTGAGCAGTTCTTC. The rearrangement joins TRBV7-2 to TRBJ2-1, with TRBD2 matching over 12 bases. The germline gives CDR1 SGHTA, CDR2 FQGNSA. CDR3 length: 18 residues. V was pared by 2 bases and J by 9 bases, with 14 bases of the junction left unmatched.

The chain couples TRBV5-1 to TRBJ2-1; 11 nucleotides agree with TRBD2. Germline V gives CDR1 SGHRS, CDR2 YFSETQ. This CDR3 is 15 amino acids long. J lost 5 bases, V lost 0 bases, and 1 base had no gene match. The DNA for the CDR3 is TGCGCCAGCAGCTTGGTAGCGGGAGGGAACAATGAGCAGTTCTTC. Residues: CASSLVAGGNNEQFF.

This clone was detected once. This rearrangement joins TRBV19 to TRBJ1-6, with 10 bases fitting TRBD1. This CDR3 is built from 17 residues. From germline, CDR1 is LNHDA and CDR2 SQIVND (reference sequence). V lost 3 bases to trimming and J lost 5 bases; unmatched junction nucleotides: 7. The CDR3 nucleotides are TGTGCCAGTAGTATTCGGGGACAGGGGAGTGATAATTCACCCCTCCACTTT. Residues: CASSIRGQGSDNSPLHF.

The rearrangement joins TRBV5-1 to TRBJ2-7; perhaps TRBD2 as D (6 bases). The V end lost 4 bases, the J end lost 2 bases, and 16 bases lay between the germline ends. This CDR3 is built from 15 residues. Germline-derived CDR1 and CDR2 are SGHRS and YFSETQ. The CDR3 reads CASSAEVGGTYEQYF. DNA of the CDR3: TGCGCCAGCAGCGCCGAAGTTGGAGGGACCTACGAGCAGTACTTC.

V gene TRBV27 combines with J gene TRBJ2-7; 7 nucleotides match TRBD2. This CDR3 is 15 amino acids long. With 2 bases clipped from V and 4 bases from J, the junction kept 8 bases outside the gene matches. Germline CDR1 reads MNHEY; CDR2 reads SMNVEV (reference sequence). Here the CDR3 DNA reads TGTGCCAGCAGTTTAAATAGCGGGTCCTTATACGAGCAGTACTTC. Translation: CASSLNSGSLYEQYF.

The rearrangement uses TRBV7-2 and TRBJ1-4, with D possibly being TRBD1 (6 bases). The CDR3 runs to 13 residues. Deletions cut 5 bases from V and 8 bases from J, with 12 bases between. Germline CDR1 is SGHTA and CDR2 is FQGNSA. Here the CDR3 reads CASSNRVSEKLFF. The CDR3 bases are TGTGCCAGCAGCAACAGGGTTTCCGAAAAACTGTTTTTT.

At least ten counts were recorded for this clone. This chain joins TRBV12-5 and TRBJ1-1; 9 bases line up with TRBD1. CDR3 size: 17 residues. Looked up from germline, CDR1 is LGHNT and CDR2 is FRNRAP. V lost 0 bases, J lost 0 bases, and 5 bases stayed unmatched. For the CDR3, the DNA is TGTGCTAGTGGTTTGGTCATCGGGACAGGGTTGAACACTGAAGCTTTCTTT. It is translated as CASGLVIGTGLNTEAFF.

This clone turned up a few times. V and J are TRBV6-1 and TRBJ1-5; D uncertain. Germline V gene data show CDR1 as MNHNS and CDR2 as SASEGT. V lost 2 bases, J lost 6 bases, and 8 bases lay in between. CDR3 size: 13 residues. For the CDR3, the DNA is TGTGCCAGCAGTGAAACGGGGTTTCAGCCCCAGCATTTT. It encodes CASSETGFQPQHF.

This clone has only a few counts. This chain joins TRBV27 and TRBJ1-5; unclear D gene. Trimming cost V 3 bases and J 0 bases, with 3 bases left between them. CDR3 length: 13 amino acids. Germline V gives CDR1 MNHEY, CDR2 SMNVEV (reference sequence). CDR3 in DNA: TGTGCCAGCAGTTTTAGTAGCAATCAGCCCCAGCATTTT. Its protein product is CASSFSSNQPQHF.

This clone was seen only a few times. The V call is TRBV5-1, the J call TRBJ2-7, with 12 nucleotides matching TRBD2. Trimming at V came to 5 bases and at J to 2 bases, leaving 5 bases not matched to a gene. Germline values: CDR1 SGHRS, CDR2 YFSETQ. This CDR3 has 15 residues. The CDR3 DNA follows: TGCGCCAGCAGATCAGGACTAGCGGGAACCTACGAGCAGTACTTC. It specifies CASRSGLAGTYEQYF.

This clone occurred a few times. The chain has TRBV5-1 and TRBJ2-3; D may be TRBD2 (6 bases). Trimming cost V 5 bases and J 3 bases, with 13 bases left between them. The CDR3 totals 14 residues. Germline values: CDR1 SGHRS, CDR2 YFSETQ. The CDR3 DNA sequence: TGCGCCAGCAGAACTCCCGGGACTACAGATACGCAGTATTTT. It specifies CASRTPGTTDTQYF.

This rearrangement joins TRBV4-2 to TRBJ2-1; 9 positions agree with TRBD2. This CDR3 is built from 16 residues. The germline gives CDR1 LGHNA, CDR2 YNFKEQ. Trimming removed 1 base from V and 3 bases from J; junction bases left unmatched: 4. CDR3 DNA: TGTGCCAGCAGCCAAGGTAGCGGGAGTAACTACAATGAGCAGTTCTTC. The encoded protein is CASSQGSGSNYNEQFF.

This clone was detected once. The rearrangement links TRBV27 to TRBJ1-4; no clear D gene. This CDR3 is built from 15 residues. From germline, CDR1 is MNHEY and CDR2 SMNVEV (reference sequence). Trimming took 6 bases from V and 0 from J, leaving 11 bases between them. CDR3 sequence reads: CASSSGDATNEKLFF. The CDR3 nucleotides are TGTGCCAGCAGCTCCGGAGACGCAACTAATGAAAAACTGTTTTTT.

V usage is TRBV5-1 and J usage is TRBJ2-3; 12 bases line up with TRBD2. V dropped 3 bases and J dropped 0; count of bases not matched to a gene: 2. The germline gives CDR1 SGHRS, CDR2 YFSETQ. The CDR3 has 16 amino acids. The CDR3 sequence is CASSSGTSGSTDTQYF. In DNA, the CDR3 is TGCGCCAGCAGCTCAGGGACTAGCGGGAGCACAGATACGCAGTATTTT. The complete variable domain, with remaining parts taken from reference TRBV5-1 and TRBJ2-3, reads KAGVTQTPRYLIKTRGQQVTLSCSPISGHRSVSWYQQTPGQGLQFLFEYFSETQRNKGNFPGRFSGRQFSNSRSEMNVSTLELGDSALYLCASSSGTSGSTDTQYFGPGTRLTVL.

The sample holds one count of this clone. J is TRBJ2-5 and V is TRBV18, with TRBD1 matching over 8 bases. J gave up 6 bases and V 3 bases, and 9 bases lay outside the gene matches. Germline loops: CDR1 KGHSH, CDR2 LQKENI. The CDR3 extends over 15 amino acids. The CDR3 loop is CASSPIGQGQKTQYF. CDR3 nucleotides: TGTGCCAGCTCACCGATCGGACAGGGTCAAAAGACCCAGTACTTC.

This clone came up a few times. This chain connects TRBV27 to TRBJ1-1; D ambiguous. V was trimmed by 5 bases and J by 3 bases, leaving 10 bases between them. Germline V gives CDR1 MNHEY, CDR2 SMNVEV (reference sequence). CDR3 length equals 13 residues. CDR3 sequence: CASSTAGYTEAFF. The CDR3 region has the DNA TGTGCCAGCAGTACAGCGGGCTACACTGAAGCTTTCTTT.

The chain couples TRBV6-1 to TRBJ2-1; TRBD1 matches at 7 bases. The germline V gene has CDR1 MNHNS and CDR2 SASEGT. This CDR3 has 15 amino acids. V shed 6 bases, J shed 3 bases, and the junction held 8 bases outside the gene matches. The CDR3 DNA reads as TGTGCCAGCAGGACCCCCGGGACAGTCTACAATGAGCAGTTCTTC. Translated: CASRTPGTVYNEQFF.

The chain carries TRBV14 and TRBJ2-7; 9 bases are shared with TRBD1. CDR1 is SGHDN and CDR2 is FVKESK in the germline V gene. This CDR3 region has 13 residues. V trimming: 6 bases; J trimming: 3 bases; junction bases outside the gene matches: 3. CDR3 sequence reads: CASRRTGVYEQYF. The CDR3 coding sequence is TGTGCCAGCAGGCGGACAGGGGTCTACGAGCAGTACTTC.